Sequencing of this TCR beta chain was carried out in a study of shared clonotypes between healthy human individuals. With regard to this clone: Its matching antigen is unknown.

Looked up from germline, CDR1 is MNHEY and CDR2 is SVGAGI. Losses at the gene ends were 6 bases for V and 5 bases for J; bases not matched to a gene: 9. The CDR3 is 14 residues long. Whole-study results and caveats: In contrast to clonotypes shared by all four donors, non-shared clonotypes had lower generation probabilities.

Original methodology: Filtering was not the same, since immunoSEQ gave junction-only sequences without quality scores. Sequencing used immunoSEQ multiplex PCR; TCRdb keeps in-frame clones, though not all of them. Clone size and V and J calls were adopted from that table, with D and trimming inferred from the DNA. The sample shows some 2,000,000 clones, roughly 95% of them seen only once. The source of this sequence is a man aged 18 to 29 in good health. Material for sequencing was naive CD4+ T cells sorted from blood. Documented subset: CD45RA+ positively selected. This rearrangement joins TRBV6-5 to TRBJ1-1, with 7 bases identical to TRBD1. CDR3 nucleotide sequence: TGTGCCAGCAGCAGGGCGGGGACAGCGACTGAAGCTTTCTTT. Amino acids: CASSRAGTATEAFF.